These 10 T cell receptor beta chains were all obtained from the same sample, sequenced in a study of T cell responses to AZD1222 COVID-19 vaccine. Using immunoSEQ multiplex PCR, the repertoire was profiled, and TCRdb retains in-frame clones only, with some absent. In the table there are some 90,000 clones, around nine tenths of which are singletons. Sequences were derived from peripheral blood, sampled on day 0 of AZD1222 vaccination. These receptors came from an adult in good health.

Only a few counts were recorded for this clone. This rearrangement joins TRBV6-5 to TRBJ1-1, with D possibly matching TRBD1 (5 bases). Germline loops: CDR1 MNHEY, CDR2 SVGAGI. CDR3 length: 14 residues. V lost 6 bases, J lost 6 bases, and 17 bases lay in between. CDR3 in DNA: TGTGCCAGCAGCCGATTCTTAAGGGGCCCTGAAGCTTTCTTT. It is translated as CASSRFLRGPEAFF.

The V and J genes are TRBV6-5 and TRBJ1-1; TRBD1 might be the D (5 bases). V lost 8 bases, J lost 7 bases, and 20 bases lay in between. Looked up from germline, CDR1 is MNHEY and CDR2 is SVGAGI. CDR3 length: 14 residues. CDR3 sequence (DNA): TGTGCCAGCGGAACCGGGACCTCGGTTTTTGAAGCTTTCTTT. As protein: CASGTGTSVFEAFF.

The gene calls are TRBV28 and TRBJ2-7, with a possible D match to TRBD2 (5 bases). Trimming pared 8 bases from V and 2 bases from J, leaving 16 bases between. CDR3 length: 14 amino acids. Per the germline V gene, CDR1 is MDHEN and CDR2 is SYDVKM. The CDR3 DNA is TGTGCCAGCTTCACGGGGATGAGCACCTACGAGCAGTACTTC. Translation: CASFTGMSTYEQYF.

The chain carries TRBV18 and TRBJ1-1; 7 positions match TRBD1. The CDR3 runs to 14 residues. The trim removed 6 bases at V and 3 bases at J, leaving 7 bases unmatched. Germline CDR1 is KGHSH and CDR2 is LQKENI. This CDR3 reads CASSLGTADTEAFF. The CDR3 DNA sequence: TGTGCCAGCTCGCTAGGGACAGCTGACACTGAAGCTTTCTTT.

V and J are TRBV5-8 and TRBJ1-6, with D unclear. Germline CDR1 and CDR2: SGHTS and YDEGEE. V lost 2 bases, J lost 6 bases, and 9 bases lay in between. The CDR3 length is 14 residues. CDR3 DNA: TGTGCCAGCAGCTTCGGACGGTTTAATTCACCCCTCCACTTT. Translated: CASSFGRFNSPLHF.

The V gene is TRBV19, the J gene TRBJ2-1; 10 bases map to TRBD2. The CDR3 covers 15 residues. The V gene end was trimmed by 5 bases and the J gene end by 7 bases; junction bases not matched to a gene: 8. Germline V gene data show CDR1 as LNHDA and CDR2 as SQIVND (reference sequence). This CDR3 reads CASSRLAGPGNEQFF. In DNA form, the CDR3 reads TGTGCCAGTAGTCGACTAGCGGGCCCGGGGAATGAGCAGTTCTTC.

The chain carries TRBV19 and TRBJ2-7; 13 nucleotides align to TRBD2. This CDR3 contains 14 residues. V lost 6 bases, J lost 5 bases, and 4 bases stayed unmatched. Germline assignment: CDR1 LNHDA and CDR2 SQIVND (reference sequence). CDR3 nucleotides: TGTGCCAGTAGCACTAGCGGGAGGGCCCACGAGCAGTACTTC. Protein product: CASSTSGRAHEQYF.

The chain employs TRBV11-2 and TRBJ2-7; 9 nucleotides line up with TRBD1. The germline gives CDR1 SGHAT, CDR2 FQNNGV. CDR3 length: 14 residues. After removal of 5 bases from V and 2 bases from J, the junction contained 4 bases not matched to a gene. The CDR3: CASSPGQGPYEQYF. The DNA for the CDR3 is TGTGCCAGCAGCCCGGGACAGGGCCCCTACGAGCAGTACTTC.

The rearrangement joins TRBV9 to TRBJ1-3; 12 bases match TRBD1. The germline CDR1 and CDR2 sequences are SGDLS and YYNGEE. The CDR3 sequence is 16 residues long. The junction had 3 bases not matched to a gene; V was cut back by 3 bases and J by 2 bases. DNA for the CDR3: TGTGCCAGCAGCGCGGGACAGGGGGCTGCTGGAAACACCATATATTTT. This sequence encodes CASSAGQGAAGNTIYF.

The chain combines TRBV7-8 with TRBJ2-4; 11 bases line up with TRBD2. V trimming: 4 bases; J trimming: 6 bases; junction bases outside the gene matches: 17. The CDR3 spans 19 residues. Germline V gene data show CDR1 as SGHVS and CDR2 as FQNEAQ. The CDR3 bases are TGTGCCAGCAGCTCCATAGCCGGGACTAGCGGCGAACTGATAAACATTCAGTACTTC. Its translation is CASSSIAGTSGELINIQYF.